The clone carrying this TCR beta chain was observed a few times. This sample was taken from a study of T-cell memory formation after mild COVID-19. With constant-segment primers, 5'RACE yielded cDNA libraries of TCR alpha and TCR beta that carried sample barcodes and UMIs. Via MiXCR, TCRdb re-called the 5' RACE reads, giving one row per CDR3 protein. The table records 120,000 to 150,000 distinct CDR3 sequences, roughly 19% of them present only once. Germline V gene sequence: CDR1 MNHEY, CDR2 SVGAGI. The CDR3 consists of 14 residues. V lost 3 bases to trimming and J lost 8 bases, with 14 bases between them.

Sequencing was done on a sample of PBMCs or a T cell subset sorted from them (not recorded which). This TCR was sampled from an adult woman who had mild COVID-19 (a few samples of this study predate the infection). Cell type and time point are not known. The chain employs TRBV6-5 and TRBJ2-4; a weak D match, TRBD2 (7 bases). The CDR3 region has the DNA TGTGCCAGCAGTTATGGTCGGGGGGCAGACATTCAGTACTTC. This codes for CASSYGRGADIQYF.